This T cell receptor (beta chain) was captured in a study of shared clonotypes between healthy human individuals. Background on the study: CD4 naive and memory got three plates each, CD8 naive two, CD8 memory one.

The protocol was immunoSEQ multiplex PCR, while the TCRdb copy is restricted to in-frame clones and leaves out a portion. Seen here are about 2.3 million clones, approximately 90% observed once, and the top ten hold approximately 0.4%. The study, taken as a whole, reports: A handful of donors showed sharing of about 5.5% of naive CD4 clonotypes. Generally, naive subsets (rather than memory subsets) showed larger estimated richness.

Points on this clone: Its specificity is unknown.

Negatively enriched CD4+ T cells were divided by CD45RA into naive and memory. V lost 4 bases and J 5 bases, leaving 27 bases between the germline ends. CDR1 MDHEN and CDR2 SYDVKM come from the germline V gene. CDR3 length: 18 amino acids. This receptor was identified in a man aged 18-30 years in good health. Some clones in this sample may be carry-over from other donors' samples. The rearrangement joins TRBV28 to TRBJ2-7; a weak D match, TRBD2 (7 bases). Source material: naive CD4+ T cells from PBMCs. The subset was: CD45RA+ positively selected. CDR3 nucleotide sequence: TGTGCCAGCAGTTCAAGTGGGGGCTGGGCGGGAGACTCGGACGAGCAGTACTTC. The encoded protein is CASSSSGGWAGDSDEQYF.